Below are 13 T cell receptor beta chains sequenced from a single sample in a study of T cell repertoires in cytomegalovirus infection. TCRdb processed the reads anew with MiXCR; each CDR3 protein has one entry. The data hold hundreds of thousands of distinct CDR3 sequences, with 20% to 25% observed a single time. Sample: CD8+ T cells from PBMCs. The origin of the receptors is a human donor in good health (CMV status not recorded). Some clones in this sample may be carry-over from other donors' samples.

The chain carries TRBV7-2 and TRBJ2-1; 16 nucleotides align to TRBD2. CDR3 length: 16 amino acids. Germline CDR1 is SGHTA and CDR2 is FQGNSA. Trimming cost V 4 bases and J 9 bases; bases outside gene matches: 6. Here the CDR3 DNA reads TGTGCCAGCAGCTACCCGGGACTAGCGGGGGGGGGTGAGCAGTTCTTC. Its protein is CASSYPGLAGGGEQFF.

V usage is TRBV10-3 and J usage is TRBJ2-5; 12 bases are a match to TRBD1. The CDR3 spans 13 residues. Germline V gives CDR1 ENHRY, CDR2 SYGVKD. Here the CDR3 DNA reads TGTGCAAGGGACAGGGGGCTAAAAGAGACCCAGTACTTC. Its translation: CARDRGLKETQYF.

Here the CDR3 reads CAISEGQAPRDTEAFF. The CDR3 DNA is TGTGCCATCAGCGAGGGACAGGCGCCCCGGGACACTGAAGCTTTCTTT. This rearrangement joins TRBV10-3 to TRBJ1-1; 8 bases align to TRBD1. V was clipped by 6 bases and J by 3 bases; unmatched bases: 12. Germline CDR1 reads ENHRY; CDR2 reads SYGVKD. CDR3 length equals 16 residues.

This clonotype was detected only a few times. The CDR3 region is CASSSGQQYEQYV. As DNA, the CDR3 is TGTGCCAGCAGCTCGGGACAGCAGTACGAGCAGTACGTC. The V call is TRBV11-2, the J call TRBJ2-7, with 7 nucleotides matching TRBD1. Germline CDR1 SGHAT, CDR2 FQNNGV. The CDR3 loop spans 13 amino acids. V gave up 4 bases and J gave up 4 bases; unmatched junction bases: 4.

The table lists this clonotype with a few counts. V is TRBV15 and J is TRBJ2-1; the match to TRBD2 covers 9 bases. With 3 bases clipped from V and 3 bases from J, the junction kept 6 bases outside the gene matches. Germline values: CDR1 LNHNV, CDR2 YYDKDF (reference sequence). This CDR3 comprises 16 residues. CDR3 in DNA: TGTGCCACCAGCAGCGATCTAGCGGGAATCTACAATGAGCAGTTCTTC. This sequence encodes CATSSDLAGIYNEQFF.

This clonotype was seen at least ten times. The CDR3 loop reads CASTPRGTVNTGELFF. The CDR3 DNA follows: TGTGCCAGCACCCCTCGGGGGACAGTGAACACCGGGGAGCTGTTTTTT. The chain is built from TRBV6-2 or TRBV6-3 and TRBJ2-2; possibly TRBD1 for D (7 bases). The CDR3 is 16 residues long. V was shortened by 7 bases and J by 1 base, with 16 bases between the two germline ends. Germline CDR1 is MNHEY and CDR2 is SVGEGT.

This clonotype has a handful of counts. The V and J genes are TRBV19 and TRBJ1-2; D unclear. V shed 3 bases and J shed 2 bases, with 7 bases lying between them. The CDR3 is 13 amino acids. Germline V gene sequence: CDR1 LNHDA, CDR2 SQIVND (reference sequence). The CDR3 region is CASSMGSNYGYTF. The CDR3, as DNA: TGTGCCAGTAGTATGGGCAGCAACTATGGCTACACCTTC.

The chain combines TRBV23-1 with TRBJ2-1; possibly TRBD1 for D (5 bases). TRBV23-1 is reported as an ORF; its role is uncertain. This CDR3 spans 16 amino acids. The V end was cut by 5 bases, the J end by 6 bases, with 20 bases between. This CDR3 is CASSKPVQGKCNEQFF. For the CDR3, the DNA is TGCGCCAGCAGTAAACCAGTCCAGGGTAAATGCAATGAGCAGTTCTTC.

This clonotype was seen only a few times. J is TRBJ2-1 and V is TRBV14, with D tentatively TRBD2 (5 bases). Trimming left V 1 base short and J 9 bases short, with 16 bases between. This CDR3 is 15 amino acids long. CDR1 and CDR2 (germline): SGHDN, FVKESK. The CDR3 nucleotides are TGTGCCAGCAGCCAAGGGTTGCTAGCCTACCGTGAGCAGTTCTTC. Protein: CASSQGLLAYREQFF.

CDR3 bases: TGCAGTGCTAGAGGAGGGCGGGGGGGCGATTACAATGAGCAGTTCTTC. Its protein is CSARGGRGGDYNEQFF. V usage is TRBV20-1 and J usage is TRBJ2-1; TRBD2 aligns across 9 bases. Trimming at V came to 1 base and at J to 4 bases, leaving 8 bases not matched to a gene. Per germline, CDR1 DFQATT and CDR2 SNEGSKA (reference sequence). The CDR3 covers 16 residues.

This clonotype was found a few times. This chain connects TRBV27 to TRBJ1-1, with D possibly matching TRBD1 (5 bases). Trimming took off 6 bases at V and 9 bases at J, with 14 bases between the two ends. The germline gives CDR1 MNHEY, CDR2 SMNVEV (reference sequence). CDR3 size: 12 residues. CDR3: CASSSSGGKAFF. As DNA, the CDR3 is TGTGCCAGCAGCTCCTCGGGGGGAAAAGCTTTCTTT.

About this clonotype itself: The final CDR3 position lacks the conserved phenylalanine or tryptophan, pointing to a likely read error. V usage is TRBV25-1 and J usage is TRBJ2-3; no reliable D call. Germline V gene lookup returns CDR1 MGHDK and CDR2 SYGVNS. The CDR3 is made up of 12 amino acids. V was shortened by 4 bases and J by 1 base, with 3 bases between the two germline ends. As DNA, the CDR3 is TGTGCCAGCAGTGTGGGCACAGATACGCAGTATTCT. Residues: CASSVGTDTQYS.

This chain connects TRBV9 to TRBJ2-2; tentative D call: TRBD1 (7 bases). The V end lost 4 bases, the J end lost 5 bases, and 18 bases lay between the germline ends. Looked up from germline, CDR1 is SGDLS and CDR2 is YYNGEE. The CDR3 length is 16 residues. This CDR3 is CASSIQGGLRTGELFF. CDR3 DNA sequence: TGTGCCAGCAGCATCCAGGGGGGCCTAAGAACCGGGGAGCTGTTTTTT.